This T cell receptor (beta chain) appears in the sequencing data of a study of CD8 T cells in Susac syndrome. From germline, CDR1 is SEHNR and CDR2 FQNEAQ (reference sequence). V was shortened by 5 bases and J by 4 bases, with 15 bases between the two germline ends. This CDR3 contains 15 residues. With random hexamers, roughly 0.45 to 1 ug RNA was reverse transcribed. TCRdb called the immunoSEQ multiplex PCR reads again in MiXCR, with one record for every CDR3 protein. Here the sample spans about 120,000 distinct CDR3 sequences, 90% to 95% being singletons. V gene TRBV7-9 combines with J gene TRBJ1-3, with a tentative D call TRBD1 (6 bases). This receptor was identified in a human donor with multiple sclerosis. Sequencing was carried out using CD4+ T cells from PBMCs. CDR3 sequence reads: CASSPRGAQGNTIYF. The CDR3 DNA reads TGTGCCAGCAGCCCGCGGGGGGCTCAAGGAAACACCATATATTTT.